These T cell receptor beta chains were read from a single sample in a study of response to subunit inactivated influenza vaccine. MiXCR, applied by TCRdb to the RT-PCR reads, yields one record per CDR3 protein. The sample consists of about 540,000 distinct CDR3 sequences, around 25% of them appearing once. The sample was also linked to a second study, of T cells expressing NK-cell markers.

This specimen was CD4+ T cells sorted from PBMCs, taken roughly 12 days after vaccination. The receptors derive from a man aged 50 to 59 who received an inactivated influenza vaccine. The CDR3 runs from the conserved cysteine through the conserved F or W. A D gene is named only where the DNA matches it firmly. The size of a clone is reported for some rows only, either as once, few or many, or as a class for expanded clones.

J	V	size	D	DNA	CDR3
TRBJ2-5	TRBV6-5	-	TRBD1	TGTGCCAGCAGTAACTTAAGACAGGGTCGAGAGACCCAGTACTTC	CASSNLRQGRETQYF
TRBJ2-7	TRBV7-9	few	TRBD1	TGTGCCAGCAGCACCCGACAGGGGGACGAGCAGTACTTC	CASSTRQGDEQYF
TRBJ2-2	TRBV4-1	-	TRBD2	TGCGCCAGCAGCCAAGAAGCGGGGCGGACCTGGGAGCTGTTTTTT	CASSQEAGRTWELFF
TRBJ2-1	TRBV20-1	few	TRBD2	TGCAGTGCCGGGACTAGCTGGATGAGCTCCTACAATGAGCAGTTCTTC	CSAGTSWMSSYNEQFF
TRBJ2-5	TRBV7-6	-	-	TGTGCCAGCAGCCCGACAGTCCAAGAGACCCAGTACTTC	CASSPTVQETQYF
TRBJ2-5	TRBV28	-	-	TGTGCCAGCAGTCCACCCCCGGGACTTTCACAAGAGACCCAGTACTTC	CASSPPPGLSQETQYF
TRBJ2-7	TRBV24-1	few	-	TGTGCCACCAGTGATGCCCTGGATGCCGACGAGCAGTACTTC	CATSDALDADEQYF
TRBJ2-2	TRBV6-1	few	-	TGTGCCAGCAGCGTACACGGTGGAGGGGACACCGGGGAGCTGTTTTTT	CASSVHGGGDTGELFF
TRBJ2-2	TRBV5-1	-	-	TGCGCCAGCAGCCTGTTTACAATTAATAGGTACTTGAGCCCGAACACCGGGGAGCTGTTTTTT	CASSLFTINRYLSPNTGELFF
TRBJ2-7	TRBV28	-	-	TGTGCCAGCAAGCCCGGGACAAAGGGTTGGGAGCAGTACTTC	CASKPGTKGWEQYF
TRBJ1-4	TRBV6-5	-	-	TGTGCCAGCAGTTTCGGACACCCAACTAATGAAAAACTGTTTTTT	CASSFGHPTNEKLFF
TRBJ2-3	TRBV7-2	few	TRBD2	TGTGCCAGCAGCCCGGGACTAGCGACAGATACGCAGTATTTT	CASSPGLATDTQYF
TRBJ2-7	TRBV6-5	-	TRBD1	TGTGCCAGCAGTTACTCCCGGGCAGGGGGCGAGCAGTACTTC	CASSYSRAGGEQYF
TRBJ1-1	TRBV10-3	-	-	TGTGCCATCAGTCCTGGGGGGAACACTGAAGCTTTCTTT	CAISPGGNTEAFF
TRBJ2-7	TRBV28	-	-	TGTGCCAGCAGTTTTGGTGTCAACACCTACGAGCAGTACTTC	CASSFGVNTYEQYF
TRBJ2-7	TRBV15	-	-	TGTGCCACCAGCAGAAAGGTAGACCAGAGCTACGAGCAGTACTTC	CATSRKVDQSYEQYF
TRBJ2-1	TRBV20-1	-	TRBD2	TGCAGTGCTAGATTCGCCGGGACTAGCTCCTACAATGAGCAGTTCTTC	CSARFAGTSSYNEQFF
TRBJ2-4	TRBV4-3	few	-	TGCGCCAGCAGCCAAGACACGGGTGGCAACATTCAGTACTTC	CASSQDTGGNIQYF
TRBJ2-7	TRBV6-1	-	TRBD1	TGTGCCAGCAGTCCCCACACACAGGGGGCCGGGTACGAGCAGTACTTC	CASSPHTQGAGYEQYF
TRBJ1-5	TRBV20-1	-	-	TGCAGTGCTAGTATGGAATATAGCAATCAGCCCCAGCATTTT	CSASMEYSNQPQHF
TRBJ2-7	TRBV7-2	few	-	TGTGCCAGCAGCTTTACACCTTCCTACGAGCAGTACTTC	CASSFTPSYEQYF
TRBJ2-5	TRBV12-2	few	-	TGTGCAAGTCGCTTAGAACCCTGGGCTAGCGGGGGGCTGCAAGAGACCCAGTACTTC	CASRLEPWASGGLQETQYF
TRBJ1-1	TRBV29-1	many	TRBD1	TGCAGCGTCAGAAGTGGTGGGACAGGGAACACTGAAGCTTTCTTT	CSVRSGGTGNTEAFF
TRBJ1-1	TRBV5-1	few	TRBD1	TGCGCCAGCAGCACTGAGACAGGGGTGGGCACTGAAGCTTTCTTT	CASSTETGVGTEAFF
TRBJ2-1	TRBV7-9	few	TRBD1	TGTGCCAGCAGCCAAGACAGGGGTGTCTACAATGAGCAGTTCTTC	CASSQDRGVYNEQFF
TRBJ1-5	TRBV5-1	-	-	TGCGCCAGCAGCCCCCGGGTGAAACGTTCGCCGAATAGCAATCAGCCCCAGCATTTT	CASSPRVKRSPNSNQPQHF
TRBJ2-7	TRBV28	-	TRBD2	TGTGCCAGCAGTTTGGGTAGCGGGAGAAAAGAGCAGTACTTC	CASSLGSGRKEQYF
TRBJ2-1	TRBV5-5	-	-	TGTGCCAGCAGCTTCCCTACTTCACGGCCCCTTATGCACTATGAGCAGTTCTTC	CASSFPTSRPLMHYEQFF
TRBJ1-5	TRBV6-2/TRBV6-3	once	-	TGTGCCAGCAGTTACTGGGCAGCTTATAGCAATCAGCCCCAGCATTTT	CASSYWAAYSNQPQHF
TRBJ2-1	TRBV6-1	many	-	TGTGCCAGCACCAAGGGGGCGGGAGCGGGGAATGAGCAGTTCTTC	CASTKGAGAGNEQFF
TRBJ2-5	TRBV4-2	-	-	TGTGCCAGCAGCCAAGAGCGCGAGACCCAGTACTTC	CASSQERETQYF
TRBJ2-3	TRBV2	few	TRBD2	TGTGCCAGCAGTGTCAGCGGGAGGGGCACAGATACGCAGTATTTT	CASSVSGRGTDTQYF
TRBJ2-3	TRBV7-8	-	-	TGTGCCAGCAGCTCGGGGGGCAGGGGGGGTACAGATACGCAGTATTTT	CASSSGGRGGTDTQYF
TRBJ1-1	TRBV11-2	once	-	TGTGCCAGCAGCTACGGCCCAGGCCCCGAGAAAGCTTTCTTT	CASSYGPGPEKAFF
TRBJ1-2	TRBV16	-	-	TGTGCCAGCAGCCAATCGGGAACAGGGATCTATGGCTACACCTTC	CASSQSGTGIYGYTF
TRBJ2-5	TRBV28	-	-	TGTGCCAGCAGTTTCATTGTGACGTCAGTAAAGACCCAGTACTTC	CASSFIVTSVKTQYF
TRBJ2-3	TRBV29-1	few	TRBD2	TGCAGCGCCGAGAGGACTAGCGGGAGCACAGATACGCAGTATTTT	CSAERTSGSTDTQYF
TRBJ1-2	TRBV10-3	-	-	TGTGCCATCAGTGAAGGGCAGGACTATGGCTACACCTTC	CAISEGQDYGYTF
TRBJ2-1	TRBV10-3	few	TRBD2	TGTGCCATCAGTGGATTAGGGACTAGCGGGGGGAATGAGCAGTTCTTC	CAISGLGTSGGNEQFF
TRBJ2-7	TRBV7-2	-	-	TGTGCCAGCAGCTCTCGACAGAGCCGCTCCTACGAGCAGTACTTC	CASSSRQSRSYEQYF
TRBJ2-3	TRBV7-2	few	-	TGTGCCAGCAGCCCGGGCCCCGCGGGAGATACGCAGTATTTT	CASSPGPAGDTQYF
TRBJ2-1	TRBV5-5	-	-	TGTGCCAGCAGCTTGAATCCCCGATCCTACAATGAGCAGTTCTTC	CASSLNPRSYNEQFF
TRBJ2-5	TRBV12-3/TRBV12-4	few	-	TGTGCCAGCAGGAACCTTGGGGAGACCCAGTACTTC	CASRNLGETQYF
TRBJ2-1	TRBV14	-	TRBD1	TGTGCCAGCAGCCAAGGATTCGGGACAGGCTCCTACAATGAGCAGTTCTTC	CASSQGFGTGSYNEQFF
TRBJ2-7	TRBV25-1	-	TRBD2	TGTGCCAGCAGCCCGCTAGCGGGTTACCCCTACGAGCAGTACTTC	CASSPLAGYPYEQYF
TRBJ2-7	TRBV5-1	-	-	TGCGCCAGCAGCTTGGCCCACGGCTACGAGCAGTACTTC	CASSLAHGYEQYF